The entry below describes one T cell receptor (beta chain). The antigen is not known. The data were obtained in a study of T cells in localized non-small cell lung cancer. The study's findings and limits: Adjacent lung held a median roughly 60 of the top 100 tumor clones. Longer survival (overall) was linked to higher T cell density in blood. Tumor trailed uninvolved adjacent lung in T cell clonality, which peaked there.

Using immunoSEQ multiplex PCR, the repertoire was profiled, and TCRdb retains in-frame clones only, with some absent. The data hold 23,000 or so clones, with around 85% observed a single time. Germline V gene sequence: CDR1 MNHNY, CDR2 SVGAGI (reference sequence). The V end lost 3 bases, the J end lost 3 bases, and 3 bases lay between the germline ends. The CDR3 runs to 12 residues. This rearrangement joins TRBV6-6 to TRBJ1-5; D is unresolved. This sample comprised peripheral blood, obtained before any cancer treatment. The TCR sequence derives from a woman aged 35 to 70 with stage I lung adenocarcinoma. CDR3 DNA: TGTGCCAGCAGTTATGACAATCAGCCCCAGCATTTT. This sequence encodes CASSYDNQPQHF.